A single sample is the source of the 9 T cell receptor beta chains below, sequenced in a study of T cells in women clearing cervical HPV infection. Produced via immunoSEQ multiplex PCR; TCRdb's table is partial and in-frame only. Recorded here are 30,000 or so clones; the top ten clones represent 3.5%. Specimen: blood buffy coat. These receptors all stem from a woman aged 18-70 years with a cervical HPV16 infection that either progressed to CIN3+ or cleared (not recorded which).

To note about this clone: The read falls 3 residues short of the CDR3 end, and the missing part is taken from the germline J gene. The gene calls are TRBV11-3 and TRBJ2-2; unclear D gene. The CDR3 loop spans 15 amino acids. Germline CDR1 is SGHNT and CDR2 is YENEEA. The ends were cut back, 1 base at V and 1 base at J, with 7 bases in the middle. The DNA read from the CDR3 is TGTGCCAGCAGCTTAGGCCGGGTGAACACCGGGGAG. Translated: CASSLGRVNTGE. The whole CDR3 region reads CASSLGRVNTGELFF.

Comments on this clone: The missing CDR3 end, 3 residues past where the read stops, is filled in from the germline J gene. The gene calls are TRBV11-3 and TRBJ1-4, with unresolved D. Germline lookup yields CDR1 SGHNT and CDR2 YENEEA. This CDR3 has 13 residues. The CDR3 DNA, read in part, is TGTGCCAGCAGCTTAGAGGTCTCGGGGAAA. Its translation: CASSLEVSGK. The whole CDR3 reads CASSLEVSGKLFF.

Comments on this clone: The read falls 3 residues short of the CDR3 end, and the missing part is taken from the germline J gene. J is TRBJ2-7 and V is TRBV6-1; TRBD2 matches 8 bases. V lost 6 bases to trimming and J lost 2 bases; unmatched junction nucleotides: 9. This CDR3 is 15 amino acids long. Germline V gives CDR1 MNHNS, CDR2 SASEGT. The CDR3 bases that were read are TGTGCCAGCAGGGAACGGGAGGGCGGGGCCTACGAG. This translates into CASREREGGAYE. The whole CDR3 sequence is CASREREGGAYEQYF.

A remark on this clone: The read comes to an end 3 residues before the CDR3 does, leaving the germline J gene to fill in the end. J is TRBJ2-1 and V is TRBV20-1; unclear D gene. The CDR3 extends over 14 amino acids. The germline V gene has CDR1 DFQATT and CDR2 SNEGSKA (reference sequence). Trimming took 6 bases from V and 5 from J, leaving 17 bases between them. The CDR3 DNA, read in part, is TGCAGTGCCCATAGTCGACTGGCAGACAATGAG. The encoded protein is CSAHSRLADNE. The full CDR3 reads CSAHSRLADNEQFF.

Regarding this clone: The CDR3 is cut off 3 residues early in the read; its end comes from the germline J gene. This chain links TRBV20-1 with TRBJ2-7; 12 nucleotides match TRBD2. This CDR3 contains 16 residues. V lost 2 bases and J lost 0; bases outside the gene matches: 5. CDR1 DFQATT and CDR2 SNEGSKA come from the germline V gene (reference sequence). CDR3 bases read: TGCAGTGCTAGATTGACTAGCGGGAGTGACTCCTACGAG. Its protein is CSARLTSGSDSYE. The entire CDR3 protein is CSARLTSGSDSYEQYF.

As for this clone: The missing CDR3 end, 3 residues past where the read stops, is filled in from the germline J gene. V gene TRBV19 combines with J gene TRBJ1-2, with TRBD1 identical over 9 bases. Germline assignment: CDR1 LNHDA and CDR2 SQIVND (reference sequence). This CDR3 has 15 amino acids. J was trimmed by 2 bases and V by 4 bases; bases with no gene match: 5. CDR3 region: CASSRGDRDNYGYTF. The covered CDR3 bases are TGTGCCAGTAGTAGGGGGGACAGGGACAACTATGGC.

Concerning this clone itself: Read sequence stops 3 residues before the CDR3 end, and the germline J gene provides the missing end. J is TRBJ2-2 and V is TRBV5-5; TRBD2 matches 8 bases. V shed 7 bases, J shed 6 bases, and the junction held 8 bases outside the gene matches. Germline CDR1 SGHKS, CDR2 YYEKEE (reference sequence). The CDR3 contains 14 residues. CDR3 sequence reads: CASATAGVSGELFF. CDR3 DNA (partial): TGTGCCAGCGCTACAGCGGGAGTTTCCGGGGAG.

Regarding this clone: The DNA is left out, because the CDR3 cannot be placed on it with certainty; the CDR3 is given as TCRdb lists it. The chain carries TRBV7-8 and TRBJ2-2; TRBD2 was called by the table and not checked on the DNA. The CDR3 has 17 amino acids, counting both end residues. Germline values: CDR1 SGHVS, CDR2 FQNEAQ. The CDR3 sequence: CASFTGGLGFGNGELFF.

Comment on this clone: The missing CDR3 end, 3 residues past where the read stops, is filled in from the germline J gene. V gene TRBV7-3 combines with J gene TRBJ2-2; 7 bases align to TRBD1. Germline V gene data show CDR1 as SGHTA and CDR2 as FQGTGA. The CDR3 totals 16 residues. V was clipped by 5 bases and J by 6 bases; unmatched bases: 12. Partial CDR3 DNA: TGTGCCAGCAGCCCCCAGGGGGTTACGGTCGCCGGGGAG. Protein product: CASSPQGVTVAGE. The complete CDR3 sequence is CASSPQGVTVAGELFF.